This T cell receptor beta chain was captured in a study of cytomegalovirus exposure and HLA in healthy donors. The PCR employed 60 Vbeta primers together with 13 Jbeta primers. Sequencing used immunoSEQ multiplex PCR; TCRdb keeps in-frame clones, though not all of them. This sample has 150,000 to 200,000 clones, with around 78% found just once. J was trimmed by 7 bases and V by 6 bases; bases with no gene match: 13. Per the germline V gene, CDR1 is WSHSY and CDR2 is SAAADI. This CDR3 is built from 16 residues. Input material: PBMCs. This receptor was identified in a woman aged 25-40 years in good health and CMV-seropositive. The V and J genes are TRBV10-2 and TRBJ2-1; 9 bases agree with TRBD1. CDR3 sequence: CASSATGGAGVNEQFF. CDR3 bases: TGCGCCAGCAGCGCCACAGGGGGCGCAGGAGTGAATGAGCAGTTCTTC.